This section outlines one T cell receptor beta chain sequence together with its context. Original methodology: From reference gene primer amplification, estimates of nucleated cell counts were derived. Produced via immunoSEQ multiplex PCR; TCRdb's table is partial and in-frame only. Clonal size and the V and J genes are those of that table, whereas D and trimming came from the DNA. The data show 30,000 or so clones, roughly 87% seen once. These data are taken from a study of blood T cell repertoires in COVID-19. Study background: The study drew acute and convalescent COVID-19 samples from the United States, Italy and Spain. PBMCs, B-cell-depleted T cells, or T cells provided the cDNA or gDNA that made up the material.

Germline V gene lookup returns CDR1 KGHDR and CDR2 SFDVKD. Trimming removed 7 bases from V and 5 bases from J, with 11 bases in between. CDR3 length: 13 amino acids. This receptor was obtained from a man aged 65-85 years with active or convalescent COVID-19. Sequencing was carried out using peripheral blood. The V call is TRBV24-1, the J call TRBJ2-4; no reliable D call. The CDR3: CATRSPSENIQYF. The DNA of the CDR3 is TGTGCCACCAGGTCCCCCAGTGAAAACATTCAGTACTTC.